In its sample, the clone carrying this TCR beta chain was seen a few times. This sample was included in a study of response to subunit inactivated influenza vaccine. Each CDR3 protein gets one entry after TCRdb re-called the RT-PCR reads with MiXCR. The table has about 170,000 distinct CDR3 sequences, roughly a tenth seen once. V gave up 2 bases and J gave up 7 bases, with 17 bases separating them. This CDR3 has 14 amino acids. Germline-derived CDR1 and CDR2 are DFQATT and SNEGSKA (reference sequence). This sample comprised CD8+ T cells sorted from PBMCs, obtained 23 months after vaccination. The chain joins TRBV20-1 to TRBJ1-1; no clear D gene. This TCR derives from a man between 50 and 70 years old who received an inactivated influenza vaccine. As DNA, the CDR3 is TGCAGTGCTAGAAATAACGGGGAACGATATGAAGCTTTCTTT. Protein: CSARNNGERYEAFF.